The TCR beta chain under discussion was sequenced for a study of cytomegalovirus exposure and HLA in healthy donors. Whole-study findings and limits: According to an earlier analysis, most TCR beta V segments yielded productive rearrangements about 90% or about 30% of the time. Among the sequence variants, a highly shared cluster was likely an artifact of sequencing.

A remark on this clone: Its antigen is unknown.

Amplification used 60 Vbeta primers and 13 Jbeta primers. Some clones are missing from TCRdb's copy, which holds only in-frame ones; the method was immunoSEQ multiplex PCR. Among tens of thousands of clones listed, 73% were seen once. The length of the CDR3 is 14 residues. From germline, CDR1 is MNHEY and CDR2 SVGAGI. This clonotype was obtained from a woman between 40 and 50 years old in good health and CMV-seropositive. The chain combines TRBV6-5 with TRBJ2-7, with TRBD2 matching 7 bases. Sequencing was performed on PBMCs. CDR3 nucleotide sequence: TGTGGGAGCGGGTGGGGAGGGCCCCCCTACGAGCAGTACTTC. Its protein is CGSGWGGPPYEQYF.